Listed below are T cell receptor beta chains from one sample, sequenced in a study of blood T cell repertoires in COVID-19. Produced via immunoSEQ multiplex PCR; TCRdb's table is partial and in-frame only. There are roughly 150,000 clones in the sample; more than 75% occur only once, and 2% to 3% lies in the top ten. Sequencing was done on a sample of peripheral blood. These receptors came from a woman older than 75 with COVID-19, enrolled during active disease. Both conserved end residues are part of each CDR3. A D gene is named only where the DNA matches it firmly. Clone size is given for some rows only: seen once, a few or many times, or a class if the clone is expanded.

>TRBV5-1|TRBJ2-3|.|TRBD2
CASSFSGGPPDTQYF
TGCGCCAGCAGCTTCTCGGGAGGGCCCCCAGATACGCAGTATTTT
>TRBV5-6|TRBJ2-3|.|TRBD2
CASSSPGGLASDTQYF
TGTGCCAGCAGCTCGCCGGGGGGGCTAGCATCAGATACGCAGTATTTT
>TRBV14|TRBJ2-1|once|.
CASSLSERPDSYNEQFF
TGTGCCAGCAGCCTCTCGGAGCGGCCGGACTCCTACAATGAGCAGTTCTTC
>TRBV12-3/TRBV12-4|TRBJ2-7|.|.
CASSVGRVDEQYF
TGTGCCAGCAGTGTAGGCAGGGTGGACGAGCAGTACTTC
>TRBV6-4|TRBJ2-1|many|TRBD2
CASSDSTSGSNEQFF
TGTGCCAGCAGTGACTCGACTAGCGGGAGCAATGAGCAGTTCTTC
>TRBV14|TRBJ1-1|few|.
CASSRLGQFPTEAFF
TGTGCCAGCAGCCGACTGGGTCAGTTCCCGACTGAAGCTTTCTTT
>TRBV10-3|TRBJ1-1|.|TRBD1
CATGQGSSPNTEAFF
TGTGCCACCGGACAGGGATCGTCCCCGAACACTGAAGCTTTCTTT
>TRBV2|TRBJ2-1|.|TRBD2
CASRVLAGGNNEQFF
TGTGCCAGCAGGGTACTAGCGGGAGGGAACAATGAGCAGTTCTTC
>TRBV7-6|TRBJ2-2|.|.
CASSPRQKGNTGELFF
TGTGCCAGCAGCCCGCGACAGAAAGGGAACACCGGGGAGCTGTTTTTT
>TRBV19|TRBJ1-5|.|TRBD1
CASSIGVGQGGNQPQHF
TGTGCCAGTAGTATAGGTGTCGGACAGGGAGGGAATCAGCCCCAGCATTTT
>TRBV7-2|TRBJ2-3|.|.
CASSPEGLDTDTQYF
TGTGCCAGCAGCCCAGAGGGACTCGACACAGATACGCAGTATTTT
>TRBV7-9|TRBJ2-2|.|.
CASKPPGGFPGELFF
TGTGCCAGCAAGCCTCCCGGAGGGTTCCCCGGGGAGCTGTTTTTT
>TRBV5-4|TRBJ2-1|.|TRBD2
CASSLFLAGEEQFF
TGTGCCAGCAGCTTGTTTCTAGCGGGAGAGGAGCAGTTCTTC
>TRBV29-1|TRBJ1-3|once|.
CSVEAGGNTIYF
TGCAGCGTTGAGGCTGGTGGAAACACCATATATTTT
>TRBV3-1/TRBV3-2|TRBJ2-1|.|TRBD2
CASSQAPGLADYNEQFF
TGTGCCAGCAGCCAAGCGCCGGGACTAGCAGACTACAATGAGCAGTTCTTC
>TRBV6-5|TRBJ1-5|.|TRBD1
CASSSDRGPQPQHF
TGTGCCAGCAGTTCCGACAGGGGCCCTCAGCCCCAGCATTTT
>TRBV6-5|TRBJ2-7|.|TRBD2
CASSYDLAGHEQYF
TGTGCCAGCAGTTACGACCTAGCGGGACACGAGCAGTACTTC
>TRBV15|TRBJ1-5|.|.
CATSLQANQPQHF
TGTGCCACCAGCCTTCAAGCGAATCAGCCCCAGCATTTT
>TRBV18|TRBJ1-1|.|TRBD1
CASQGQLNTEAFF
TGTGCCAGCCAGGGACAGCTGAACACTGAAGCTTTCTTT
>TRBV3-1/TRBV3-2|TRBJ1-2|.|TRBD1
CASSPPGQRGYTF
TGTGCCAGCAGCCCACCGGGACAGAGGGGCTACACCTTC
>TRBV5-1|TRBJ1-6|.|.
CASTDSSSYNSPLHF
TGCGCCAGCACCGACAGTAGCTCCTATAATTCACCCCTCCACTTT
>TRBV10-1|TRBJ1-2|.|TRBD1
CASSEVRGYYGYTF
TGCGCCAGCAGTGAAGTCAGGGGGTATTATGGCTACACCTTC
>TRBV7-2|TRBJ2-1|once|TRBD1
CASSLTQGALIEQFF
TGTGCCAGCAGCCTAACACAGGGGGCTTTGATTGAGCAGTTCTTC
>TRBV24-1|TRBJ2-7|.|TRBD1
CATSDGGQGRDEQYF
TGTGCCACCAGTGATGGAGGACAGGGAAGGGACGAGCAGTACTTC
>TRBV7-2|TRBJ1-4|once|.
CASSLQGTANEKLFF
TGTGCCAGCAGCCTACAGGGTACAGCTAATGAAAAACTGTTTTTT
>TRBV7-9|TRBJ1-6|.|TRBD1
CASSVTGLNSPLHF
TGTGCCAGCAGCGTGACAGGGCTCAATTCACCCCTCCACTTT
>TRBV19|TRBJ1-3|.|.
CASTKEWSSGNTIYF
TGTGCCAGTACCAAGGAGTGGTCCTCTGGAAACACCATATATTTT
>TRBV6-1|TRBJ1-1|.|.
CASSDRAGVRTEAFF
TGTGCCAGCAGTGACAGGGCTGGGGTGCGCACTGAAGCTTTCTTT
>TRBV6-1|TRBJ2-2|.|.
CASSEGVSTGELFF
TGTGCCAGCAGTGAAGGTGTATCGACCGGGGAGCTGTTTTTT
>TRBV10-3|TRBJ1-5|.|TRBD1
CAVSSGQGAFQPQHF
TGTGCCGTCTCAAGCGGACAGGGGGCGTTTCAGCCCCAGCATTTT
>TRBV15|TRBJ1-4|few|TRBD1
CATSTGQGGEKLFF
TGTGCCACCAGCACAGGACAGGGAGGCGAAAAACTGTTTTTT
>TRBV4-3|TRBJ2-2|.|.
CASSQGLGRSYTGELFF
TGCGCCAGCAGCCAGGGCCTGGGGCGGAGCTACACCGGGGAGCTGTTTTTT
>TRBV7-9|TRBJ1-2|.|.
CASSLARGVDSYTF
TGTGCCAGCAGCTTAGCGCGGGGGGTTGATAGCTACACCTTC
>TRBV28|TRBJ2-7|.|.
CASSLLQGLQYF
TGTGCCAGCAGTTTACTCCAGGGGTTGCAGTACTTC
>TRBV7-9|TRBJ2-1|.|.
CASSLSSSYNEQFF
TGTGCCAGCAGCTTATCCAGTTCCTACAATGAGCAGTTCTTC
>TRBV11-2|TRBJ1-1|.|TRBD1
CASSLVGTGEAFF
TGTGCCAGCAGCTTAGTTGGGACAGGGGAAGCTTTCTTT
>TRBV9|TRBJ2-1|.|TRBD2
CASSVEGGRAPEFF
TGTGCCAGCAGCGTAGAAGGCGGGAGGGCCCCGGAGTTCTTC
>TRBV6-5|TRBJ1-6|.|TRBD1
CASSYGQDSAPLHF
TGTGCCAGCAGTTACGGACAGGATTCGGCACCCCTCCACTTT
>TRBV7-6|TRBJ1-5|.|.
CASSPYGRGNQPQHF
TGTGCCAGCAGCCCGTATGGTAGAGGCAATCAGCCCCAGCATTTT
>TRBV2|TRBJ2-7|.|.
CASSKDNLYEQYF
TGTGCCAGCAGCAAGGACAACCTCTACGAGCAGTACTTC
>TRBV5-4|TRBJ2-5|.|TRBD1
CASSPGTGGFGQETQYF
TGTGCCAGCAGCCCAGGGACAGGAGGATTTGGGCAAGAGACCCAGTACTTC
>TRBV12-3/TRBV12-4|TRBJ2-1|.|.
CASSLKGDNEQFF
TGTGCCAGCAGTTTAAAGGGGGACAATGAGCAGTTCTTC
>TRBV19|TRBJ2-5|.|.
CASTIASGETQYF
TGTGCCAGTACCATAGCATCGGGAGAGACCCAGTACTTC
>TRBV28|TRBJ1-4|.|.
CASRQGGEKLFF
TGTGCCAGCAGACAGGGTGGCGAAAAACTGTTTTTT
>TRBV18|TRBJ1-5|.|.
CASSSTGISNQPQHF
TGTGCCAGCTCTTCCACAGGAATTAGCAATCAGCCCCAGCATTTT
>TRBV28|TRBJ2-2|.|TRBD1
CASSLFRDRTRTGGVTGELFF
TGTGCCAGCAGTTTATTTCGGGACAGGACAAGGACAGGGGGAGTCACCGGGGAGCTGTTTTTT
>TRBV3-1/TRBV3-2|TRBJ2-5|.|.
CASSQDFGSLQETQYF
TGTGCCAGCAGCCAAGATTTCGGGAGCCTGCAAGAGACCCAGTACTTC